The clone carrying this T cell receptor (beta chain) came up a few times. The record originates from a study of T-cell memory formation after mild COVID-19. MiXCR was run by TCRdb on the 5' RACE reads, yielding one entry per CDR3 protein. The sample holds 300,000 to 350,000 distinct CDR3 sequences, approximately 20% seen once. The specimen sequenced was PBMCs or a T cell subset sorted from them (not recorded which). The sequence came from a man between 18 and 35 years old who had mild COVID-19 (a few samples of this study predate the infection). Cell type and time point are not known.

In DNA, the CDR3 is TGCAGCGTTGGGGATACCAGGGGGAACACTGAAGCTTTCTTT. This gives the protein CSVGDTRGNTEAFF. This rearrangement joins TRBV29-1 to TRBJ1-1; D is perhaps TRBD1 (6 bases). The CDR3 extends over 14 amino acids. V lost 4 bases, J lost 1 base, and 13 bases lay in between. CDR1 is SQVTM, CDR2 ANQGSEA, per germline.